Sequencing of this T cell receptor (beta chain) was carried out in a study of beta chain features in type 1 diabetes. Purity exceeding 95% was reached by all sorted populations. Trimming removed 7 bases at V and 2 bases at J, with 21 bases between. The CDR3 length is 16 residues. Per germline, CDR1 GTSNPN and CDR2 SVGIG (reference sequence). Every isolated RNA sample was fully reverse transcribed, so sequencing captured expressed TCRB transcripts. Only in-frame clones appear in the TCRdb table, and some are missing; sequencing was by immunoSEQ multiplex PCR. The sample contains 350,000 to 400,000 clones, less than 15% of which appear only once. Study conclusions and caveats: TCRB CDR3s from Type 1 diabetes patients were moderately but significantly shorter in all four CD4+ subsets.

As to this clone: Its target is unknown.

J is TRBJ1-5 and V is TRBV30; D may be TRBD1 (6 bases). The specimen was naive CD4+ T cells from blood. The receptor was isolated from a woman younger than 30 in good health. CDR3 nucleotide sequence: TGTGCCTTGGACAGAGGTCTCGTAGAGGGCAATCAGCCCCAGCATTTT. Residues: CALDRGLVEGNQPQHF.